Sequencing of this TCR beta chain was carried out in a study of cytomegalovirus exposure and HLA in healthy donors. Study at large: Earlier findings included some 120 million unique TCR beta sequences obtained from around 180 million T cells. Study-wide results and limits: Trimming of TCR beta V- and J-genes showed a link, identified in a later analysis, to a missense DCLRE1C variant. Most CMV-associated TCR beta chains appeared HLA-restricted in a later analysis.

In the PCR, 60 Vbeta and 13 Jbeta primers were used. Produced via immunoSEQ multiplex PCR; TCRdb's table is partial and in-frame only. The table has under 200,000 clones, about three quarters seen once. J was trimmed by 0 bases and V by 2 bases; bases with no gene match: 3. The length of the CDR3 is 16 residues. Germline V lookup: CDR1 SGHRS, CDR2 YFSETQ. To note about this clone: Its cognate antigen is unknown.

The chain joins TRBV5-1 to TRBJ2-3; 10 bases are a match to TRBD1. The sequenced sample was PBMCs. The sequence was collected from a woman in her 40s in good health and CMV-seropositive. CDR3 sequence (DNA): TGCGCCAGCAGCTTAGGGACAGGGGTCAGCACAGATACGCAGTATTTT. Its protein product is CASSLGTGVSTDTQYF.